This T cell receptor (beta chain) was sequenced for a study of blood T cell repertoires in COVID-19. Study background: PBMCs, B-cell-depleted T cells, or T cells were the source of the cDNA or gDNA that made up the material.

Trimming took off 6 bases at V and 8 bases at J, with 10 bases between the two ends. The germline CDR1 and CDR2 sequences are SNHLY and FYNNEI. There are 11 residues in the CDR3. Generated by immunoSEQ multiplex PCR, the TCRdb table keeps only in-frame clones and is missing some. This table holds fewer than 100,000 clones, around nine tenths found once. V and J are TRBV2 and TRBJ1-1, with no clear D. Sequenced: peripheral blood. The TCR comes from a man aged 50-59 years with acute or convalescent COVID-19. DNA for the CDR3: TGTGCCAGCAGGGACGTAGCGGAAGCTTTCTTT. Encoded protein: CASRDVAEAFF.